The T cell receptor (beta chain) described here comes from a study of T-cell memory formation after mild COVID-19. Study at large: Most TCR clusters belonged to a single donor.

This clonotype has only a few counts. Its antigen is not known. General study results and limits: Pre-infection memory showed some responding clones, and this suggested that cross-reactive memory joined.

Constant-segment primers and 5'RACE yielded cDNA libraries for TCR alpha and TCR beta, each carrying sample barcodes and UMIs. One entry per CDR3 protein, called by TCRdb with MiXCR from the 5' RACE reads. The table shows some 350,000 distinct CDR3 sequences, with more than 15% occurring only once. Germline CDR1 and CDR2: SQVTM and ANQGSEA. Trimming took 5 bases from V and 3 from J, leaving 11 bases between them. This CDR3 has 12 amino acids. Material: PBMCs or a T cell subset sorted from them (not recorded which). This sequence originates from a young man who had mild COVID-19 (a few samples of this study predate the infection). Cell type and time point are not known. The chain links TRBV29-1 to TRBJ2-7, with D unclear. The CDR3 spells CSVKRSDYEQYF. The CDR3 DNA reads as TGCAGCGTTAAACGGTCAGACTACGAGCAGTACTTC.